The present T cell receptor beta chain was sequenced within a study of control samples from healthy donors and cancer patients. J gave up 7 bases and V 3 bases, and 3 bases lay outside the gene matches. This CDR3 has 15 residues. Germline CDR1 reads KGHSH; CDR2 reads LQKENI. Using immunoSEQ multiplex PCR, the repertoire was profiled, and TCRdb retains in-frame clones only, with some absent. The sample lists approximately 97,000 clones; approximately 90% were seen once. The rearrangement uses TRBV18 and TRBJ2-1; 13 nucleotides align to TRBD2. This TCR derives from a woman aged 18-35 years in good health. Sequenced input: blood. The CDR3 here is CASSPGTSGTNEQFF. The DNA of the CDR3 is TGTGCCAGCTCACCCGGGACTAGCGGGACTAATGAGCAGTTCTTC.